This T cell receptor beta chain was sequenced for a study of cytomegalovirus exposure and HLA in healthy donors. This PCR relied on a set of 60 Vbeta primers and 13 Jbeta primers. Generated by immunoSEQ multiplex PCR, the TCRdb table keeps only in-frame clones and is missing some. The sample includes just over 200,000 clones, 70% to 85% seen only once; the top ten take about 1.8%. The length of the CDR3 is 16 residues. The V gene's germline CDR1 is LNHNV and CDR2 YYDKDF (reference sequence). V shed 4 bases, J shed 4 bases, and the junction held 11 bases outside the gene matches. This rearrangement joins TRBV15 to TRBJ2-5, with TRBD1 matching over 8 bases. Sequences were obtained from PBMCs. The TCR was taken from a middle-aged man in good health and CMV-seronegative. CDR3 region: CATSKRTGGFGETQYF. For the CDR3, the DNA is TGTGCCACCAGCAAGCGCACAGGGGGTTTTGGAGAGACCCAGTACTTC.